The entry below gives a single T cell receptor beta chain sequence along with its context. This sample is drawn from a study of cytomegalovirus exposure and HLA in healthy donors. Researchers ran the PCR with 60 Vbeta and 13 Jbeta primers. The table came from immunoSEQ multiplex PCR; TCRdb's copy has only in-frame clones and leaves some out. The repertoire consists of some 130,000 clones, with 75% to 85% occurring once and the leading ten covering 5.5% to 7%. Sampled while nominally healthy, donors likely had unrecorded immune exposures. The CDR3 loop spans 11 amino acids. Trimming removed 11 bases from V and 3 bases from J; junction bases left unmatched: 2. Per germline, CDR1 SEHNR and CDR2 FQNEAQ (reference sequence).

This clonotype originated in a woman aged 40 to 49 in good health and CMV-seropositive. Source material: PBMCs. This chain uses TRBV7-9 with TRBJ1-2; 8 bases are a match to TRBD1. CDR3 nucleotide sequence: TGTGCCCAGGGGGCGGACTATGGCTACACCTTC. Its protein product is CAQGADYGYTF.